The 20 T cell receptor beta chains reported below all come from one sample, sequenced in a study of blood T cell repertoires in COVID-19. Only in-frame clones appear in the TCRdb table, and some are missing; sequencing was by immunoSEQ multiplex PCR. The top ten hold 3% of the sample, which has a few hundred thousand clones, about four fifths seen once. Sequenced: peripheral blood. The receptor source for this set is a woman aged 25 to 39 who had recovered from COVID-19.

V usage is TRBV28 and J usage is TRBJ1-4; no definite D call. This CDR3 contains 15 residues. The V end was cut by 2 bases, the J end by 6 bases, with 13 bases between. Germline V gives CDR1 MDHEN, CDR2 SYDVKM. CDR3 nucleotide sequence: TGTGCCAGCAGTTTACCGACAAGGAACCATGAAAAACTGTTTTTT. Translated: CASSLPTRNHEKLFF.

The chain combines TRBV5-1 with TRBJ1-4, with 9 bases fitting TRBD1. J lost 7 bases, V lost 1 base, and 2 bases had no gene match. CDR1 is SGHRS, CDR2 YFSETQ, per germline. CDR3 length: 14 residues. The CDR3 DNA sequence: TGCGCCAGCAGCTTGCGGGACAGGGCTGAAAAACTGTTTTTT. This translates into CASSLRDRAEKLFF. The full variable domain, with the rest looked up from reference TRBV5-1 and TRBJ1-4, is KAGVTQTPRYLIKTRGQQVTLSCSPISGHRSVSWYQQTPGQGLQFLFEYFSETQRNKGNFPGRFSGRQFSNSRSEMNVSTLELGDSALYLCASSLRDRAEKLFFGSGTQLSVL.

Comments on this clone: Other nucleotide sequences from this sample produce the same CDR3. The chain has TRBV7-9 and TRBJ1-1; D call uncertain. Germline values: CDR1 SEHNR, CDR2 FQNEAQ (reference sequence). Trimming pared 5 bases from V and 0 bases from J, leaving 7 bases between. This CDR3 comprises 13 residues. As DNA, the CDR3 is TGTGCCAGCAGCCTTGACATGAACACTGAAGCTTTCTTT. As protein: CASSLDMNTEAFF. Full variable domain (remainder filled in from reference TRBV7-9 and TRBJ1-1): DTGVSQNPRHKITKRGQNVTFRCDPISEHNRLYWYRQTLGQGPEFLTYFQNEAQLEKSRLLSDRFSAERPKGSFSTLEIQRTEQGDSAMYLCASSLDMNTEAFFGQGTRLTVV.

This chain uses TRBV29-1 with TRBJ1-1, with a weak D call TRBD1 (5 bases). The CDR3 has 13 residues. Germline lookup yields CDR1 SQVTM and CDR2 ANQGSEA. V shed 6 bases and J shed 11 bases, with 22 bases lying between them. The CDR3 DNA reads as TGCAGCGTGGACTCCCGATTAACACGGGGGGCTTTCTTT. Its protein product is CSVDSRLTRGAFF. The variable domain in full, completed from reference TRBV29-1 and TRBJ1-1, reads SAVISQKPSRDICQRGTSLTIQCQVDSQVTMMFWYRQQPGQSLTLIATANQGSEATYESGFVIDKFPISRPNLTFSTLTVSNMSPEDSSIYLCSVDSRLTRGAFFGQGTRLTVV.

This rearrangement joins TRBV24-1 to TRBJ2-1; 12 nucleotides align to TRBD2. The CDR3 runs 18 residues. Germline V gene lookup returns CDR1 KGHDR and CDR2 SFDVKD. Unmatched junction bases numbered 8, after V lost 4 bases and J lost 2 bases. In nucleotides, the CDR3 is TGTGCCACCAGTGACCTGACTAGCGGGAGCCTCGCCTACAATGAGCAGTTCTTC. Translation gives CATSDLTSGSLAYNEQFF.

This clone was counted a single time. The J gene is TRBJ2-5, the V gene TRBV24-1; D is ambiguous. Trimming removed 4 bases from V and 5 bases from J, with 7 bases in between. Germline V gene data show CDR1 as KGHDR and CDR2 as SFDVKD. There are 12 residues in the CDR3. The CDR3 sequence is CATSEHGETQYF. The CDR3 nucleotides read TGTGCCACCAGTGAGCACGGGGAGACCCAGTACTTC.

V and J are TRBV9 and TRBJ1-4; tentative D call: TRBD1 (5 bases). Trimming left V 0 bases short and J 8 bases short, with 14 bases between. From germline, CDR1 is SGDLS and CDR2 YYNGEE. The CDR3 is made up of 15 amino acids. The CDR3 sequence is CASSVGGGVGEKLFF. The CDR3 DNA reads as TGTGCCAGCAGCGTAGGAGGAGGGGTAGGGGAAAAACTGTTTTTT.

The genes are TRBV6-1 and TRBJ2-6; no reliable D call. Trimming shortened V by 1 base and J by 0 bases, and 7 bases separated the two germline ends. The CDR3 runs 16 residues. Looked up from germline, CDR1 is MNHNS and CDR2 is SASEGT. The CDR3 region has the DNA TGTGCCAGCAGTGAAGTAATCCGCTCTGGGGCCAACGTCCTGACTTTC. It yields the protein CASSEVIRSGANVLTF.

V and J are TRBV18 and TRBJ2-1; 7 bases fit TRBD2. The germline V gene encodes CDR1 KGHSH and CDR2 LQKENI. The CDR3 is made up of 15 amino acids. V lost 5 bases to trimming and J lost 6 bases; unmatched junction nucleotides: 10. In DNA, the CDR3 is TGTGCCAGCTCATCGGGGAGGGAAATAGTCAATGAGCAGTTCTTC. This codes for CASSSGREIVNEQFF.

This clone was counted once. DNA of the CDR3: TGTGCCAGCAGTGATGACAGGGGATGGGCGGATTCACCCCTCCACTTT. Its translation is CASSDDRGWADSPLHF. The gene calls are TRBV6-1 and TRBJ1-6; 8 nucleotides align to TRBD1. Germline V CDR1 and CDR2: MNHNS, SASEGT. The CDR3 is made up of 16 amino acids. The junction had 9 bases not matched to a gene; V was cut back by 3 bases and J by 8 bases.

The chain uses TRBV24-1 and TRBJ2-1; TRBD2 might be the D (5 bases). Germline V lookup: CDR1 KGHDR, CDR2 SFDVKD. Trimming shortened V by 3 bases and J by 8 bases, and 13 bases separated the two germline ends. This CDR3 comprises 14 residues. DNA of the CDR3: TGTGCCACCAGTGATCCTCGAAGCGGCGATGAGCAGTTCTTC. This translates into CATSDPRSGDEQFF.

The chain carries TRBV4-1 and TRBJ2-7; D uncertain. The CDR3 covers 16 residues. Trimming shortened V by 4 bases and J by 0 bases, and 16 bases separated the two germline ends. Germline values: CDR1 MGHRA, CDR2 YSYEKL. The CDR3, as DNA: TGCGCCAGCAGCCTGGGCTCCGGAAGAAGCTCCTACGAGCAGTACTTC. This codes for CASSLGSGRSSYEQYF.

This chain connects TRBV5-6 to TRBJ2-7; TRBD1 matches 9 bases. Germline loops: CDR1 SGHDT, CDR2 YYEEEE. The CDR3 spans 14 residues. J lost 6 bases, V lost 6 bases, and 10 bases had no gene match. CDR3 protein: CASTFTDRGPEQYF. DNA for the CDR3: TGTGCCAGCACATTCACGGACAGGGGTCCCGAGCAGTACTTC.

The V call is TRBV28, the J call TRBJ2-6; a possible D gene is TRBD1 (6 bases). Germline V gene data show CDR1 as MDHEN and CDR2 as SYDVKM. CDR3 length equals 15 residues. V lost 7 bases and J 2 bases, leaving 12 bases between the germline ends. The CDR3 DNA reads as TGTGCCAGCATCCCTTCAGGGGCTGGGGCCAACGTCCTGACTTTC. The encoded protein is CASIPSGAGANVLTF.

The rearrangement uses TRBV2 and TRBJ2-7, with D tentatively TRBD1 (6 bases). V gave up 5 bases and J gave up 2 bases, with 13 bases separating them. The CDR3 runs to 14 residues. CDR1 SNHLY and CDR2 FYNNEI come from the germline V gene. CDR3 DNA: TGTGCCAGCAGTTACAGGGTGTTCCCCTACGAGCAGTACTTC. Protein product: CASSYRVFPYEQYF. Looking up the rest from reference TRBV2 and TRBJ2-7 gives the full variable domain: EPEVTQTPSHQVTQMGQEVILRCVPISNHLYFYWYRQILGQKVEFLVSFYNNEISEKSEIFDDQFSVERPDGSNFTLKIRSTKLEDSAMYFCASSYRVFPYEQYFGPGTRLTVT.

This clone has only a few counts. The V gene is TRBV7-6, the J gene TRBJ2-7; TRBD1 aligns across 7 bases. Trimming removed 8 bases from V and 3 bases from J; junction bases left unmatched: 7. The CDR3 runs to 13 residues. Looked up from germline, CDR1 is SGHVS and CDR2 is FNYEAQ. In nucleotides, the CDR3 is TGTGCCAGCTCGGCGGACAGGATCTACGAGCAGTACTTC. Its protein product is CASSADRIYEQYF.

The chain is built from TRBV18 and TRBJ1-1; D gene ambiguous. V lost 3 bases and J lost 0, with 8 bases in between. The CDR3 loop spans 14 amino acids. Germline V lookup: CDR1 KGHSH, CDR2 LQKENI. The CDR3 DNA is TGTGCCAGCTCACCCACAGAGATGAACACTGAAGCTTTCTTT. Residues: CASSPTEMNTEAFF.

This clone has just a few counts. The CDR3 spells CASSPLAEQASEQFF. CDR3 DNA sequence: TGTGCCAGCTCGCCCCTAGCGGAACAAGCATCTGAGCAGTTCTTC. This chain connects TRBV18 to TRBJ2-1, with TRBD2 matching over 7 bases. CDR1 KGHSH and CDR2 LQKENI come from the germline V gene. V trimming: 6 bases; J trimming: 9 bases; junction bases outside the gene matches: 14. The length of the CDR3 is 15 residues.

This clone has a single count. Written as DNA, the CDR3 is TGTGCCAGCAGCCCAGGGGCAAGTGGCACAGATACGCAGTATTTT. It codes for CASSPGASGTDTQYF. J is TRBJ2-3 and V is TRBV7-9; D may be TRBD1 (6 bases). V was cut by 5 bases and J by 1 base, with 13 bases left in between. Germline loops: CDR1 SEHNR, CDR2 FQNEAQ (reference sequence). This CDR3 has 15 amino acids.

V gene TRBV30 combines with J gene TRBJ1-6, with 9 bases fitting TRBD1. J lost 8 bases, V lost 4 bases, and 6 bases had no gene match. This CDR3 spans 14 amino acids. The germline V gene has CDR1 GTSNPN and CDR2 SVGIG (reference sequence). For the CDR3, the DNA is TGTGCCTGGAAGGGGGACAGGGTTTATTCACCCCTCCACTTT. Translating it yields CAWKGDRVYSPLHF.